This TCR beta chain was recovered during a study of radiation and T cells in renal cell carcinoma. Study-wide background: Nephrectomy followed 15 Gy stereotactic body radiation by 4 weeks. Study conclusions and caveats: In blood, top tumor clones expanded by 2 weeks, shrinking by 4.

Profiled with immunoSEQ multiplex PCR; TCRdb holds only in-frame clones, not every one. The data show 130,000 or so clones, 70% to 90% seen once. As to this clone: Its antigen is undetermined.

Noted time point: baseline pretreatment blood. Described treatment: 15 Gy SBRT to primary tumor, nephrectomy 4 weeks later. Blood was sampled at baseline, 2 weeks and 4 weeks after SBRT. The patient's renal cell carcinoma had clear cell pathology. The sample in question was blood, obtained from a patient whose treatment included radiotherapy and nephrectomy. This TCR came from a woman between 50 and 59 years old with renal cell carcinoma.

Here the CDR3 DNA reads TGTGCCAGCAGTGAACGGTTCCCCGATAATTCACCCCTCCACTTT. Residues: CASSERFPDNSPLHF. This chain joins TRBV2 and TRBJ1-6; the D is unclear. The CDR3 consists of 15 residues. Germline CDR1 is SNHLY and CDR2 is FYNNEI. Trimming took 2 bases from V and 5 from J, leaving 10 bases between them.